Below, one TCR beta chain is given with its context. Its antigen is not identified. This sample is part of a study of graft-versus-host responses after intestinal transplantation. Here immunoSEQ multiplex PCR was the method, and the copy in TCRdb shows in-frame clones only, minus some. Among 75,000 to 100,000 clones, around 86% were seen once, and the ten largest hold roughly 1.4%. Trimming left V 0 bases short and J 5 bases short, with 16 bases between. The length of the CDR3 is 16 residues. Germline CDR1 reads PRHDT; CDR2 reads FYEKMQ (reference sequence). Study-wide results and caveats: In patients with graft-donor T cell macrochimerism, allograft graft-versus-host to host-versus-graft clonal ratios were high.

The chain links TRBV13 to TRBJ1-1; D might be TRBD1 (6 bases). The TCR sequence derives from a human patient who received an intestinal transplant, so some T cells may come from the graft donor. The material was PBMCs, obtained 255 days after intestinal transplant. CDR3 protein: CASSLGGTHLWTEAFF. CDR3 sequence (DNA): TGTGCCAGCAGCTTAGGGGGGACACATCTCTGGACTGAAGCTTTCTTT.